This TCR beta chain was profiled in a study of blood T cell repertoires in COVID-19 (dated by TCRdb to the early 2020s). Background for the entire study: Collaborator samples came from the United States, Italy and Spain and covered acute and convalescent phases of COVID-19. The prospective study material was composed of cDNA or gDNA derived from T cells, B-cell-depleted T cells, or PBMCs. Subjects who had been exposed to COVID-19, were actively infected with it, or had recovered from it provided the deeply sampled blood TCRbeta repertoires that made up the dataset. The repertoires were released in a freely available public database intended as a resource for research on the immune response to SARS-CoV-2. The samples were drawn from two sources: the first 160 participants of the ongoing ImmuneRACE study, and fewer than 1,500 subjects contributed by 6 global collaborators. Nearly every sample came with metadata listing a de-identified subject ID, COVID-19 status, age in years and sex. Where HLA class I and class II types were available, the types were taken from metadata supplied by the sample provider, not from assay-based typing. The investigation overall reported the following: The quantity of clinical and demographic metadata differed by source and by participant and was supplied without curation.

On this clone itself: Its antigen is unknown. No quality values exist for individual bases; no much larger clone is one base distant.

Based on the germline V gene, the CDR1 and CDR2 sequences are LGHNA and YSLEER. V is reduced by 0 bases and J by 1 base, leaving a spacing of 12 bases between them. The CDR3 holds 17 amino acids from the cysteine to the phenylalanine. Left in the record is the CDR3 DNA by itself, 51 bases read in frame from the first base. TCRbeta CDR3 regions were amplified from genomic DNA using the immunoSEQ Assay, a bias-controlled multiplex PCR. As for the original processing: Nucleated cell counts per sample were estimated from amplification of reference gene primers within the assay. Sequence reads were collapsed and filtered to measure the absolute abundance of every unique TCRbeta CDR3 rearrangement. For each sample, productive Simpson clonality was calculated by taking the square root of Simpson's diversity index across productive rearrangements. This immuneACCESS table, as held by TCRdb, lists in-frame sequences with V and J called but not all clones. Of the missing ones, under half trace to an unresolved V gene in checked studies; the others have no known cause. D and trimming were read from the DNA, whereas the V and J calls and clone size are those reported in that table. The sample includes 150,000 to 200,000 clones, with more than 75% observed a single time. The ten largest clones add up to approximately 4% of the sample.

Collaborating institutions collected whole blood in K2EDTA tubes following their own protocols. For TCRbeta analysis, collaborators shipped samples in one of three forms: frozen whole blood, isolated PBMCs, or DNA extracted from either of those sample types. This chain joins TRBV4-3 to TRBJ1-4, with the D gene too uncertain to name. This receptor was obtained from a human donor in a cohort sampled during active COVID-19. Sequencing input: peripheral blood. The CDR3: CASSQDPGRGTNEKLFF. The DNA sequence is as follows: TGCGCCAGCAGCCAAGATCCGGGGAGAGGAACTAATGAAAAACTGTTTTTT.